The entry below gives a single TCR beta chain sequence along with its context. The CDR3 totals 15 residues. Germline V gene lookup returns CDR1 LGHNA and CDR2 YNFKEQ. J gave up 7 bases and V 2 bases, and 9 bases lay outside the gene matches. The data belong to a study of OX40 agonist ivuxolimab in advanced cancers. The protocol was immunoSEQ multiplex PCR, while the TCRdb copy is restricted to in-frame clones and leaves out a portion. The repertoire has approximately 97,000 clones, roughly nine tenths of them found once; the top ten carry approximately 5.7%. The clonotype comes from an adult with an advanced solid tumor such as melanoma, head and neck, liver or kidney cancer. This chain joins TRBV4-2 and TRBJ2-7, with 9 bases matching TRBD1. The sample in question was CD4+ or CD8+ T cells sorted from blood, obtained in a trial of the OX40 agonist ivuxolimab. Here the CDR3 DNA reads TGTGCCAGCAGCCAATCTAGACAGGGGGGTGGTGAGCAGTACTTC. Protein product: CASSQSRQGGGEQYF.